This section outlines one T cell receptor (beta chain) sequence together with its context. Its antigen remains unidentified. This sample is drawn from a study of T-cell reconstitution after alpha-beta-depleted transplantation in children. Study results and caveats: By about two months after transplant, alpha-beta T cells reportedly arose from several hundred graft clones that had expanded.

Unique molecular identifiers featured in how the TCRbeta library was prepared. MiXCR, run by TCRdb on the PCR reads, gives a single entry per CDR3 protein. The sample has about 300,000 distinct CDR3 sequences, about 9.4% seen once. V dropped 1 base and J dropped 3; count of bases not matched to a gene: 5. This CDR3 is built from 17 residues. CDR1 SGHAT and CDR2 FQNNGV come from the germline V gene. Material: PBMCs, obtained before TCRalphabeta/CD19-depleted stem cell transplant. The chain carries TRBV11-2 and TRBJ2-5; 13 nucleotides agree with TRBD2. The clonotype originates from a boy younger than two with acute myeloid leukemia, due to receive a stem cell transplant. CDR3 bases: TGTGCCAGCAGCTTAGCAGGACTAGCGGGAGCAAAAGAGACCCAGTACTTC. It codes for CASSLAGLAGAKETQYF. Together with reference TRBV11-2 and TRBJ2-5, the CDR3 gives the full variable domain: EAGVAQSPRYKIIEKRQSVAFWCNPISGHATLYWYQQILGQGPKLLIQFQNNGVVDDSQLPKDRFSAERLKGVDSTLKIQPAKLEDSAVYLCASSLAGLAGAKETQYFGPGTRLLVL.